One and the same sample provided the 17 T cell receptor beta chains below, sequenced in a study of blood T cell repertoires in COVID-19. Generated by immunoSEQ multiplex PCR, the TCRdb table keeps only in-frame clones and is missing some. Of over 200,000 clones listed, 70% to 85% are singletons. Sequencing input: peripheral blood. These receptors originate from a woman older than 75 with COVID-19, enrolled during active disease.

V usage is TRBV3-1 (or the pseudogene TRBV3-2) and J usage is TRBJ2-4; a possible D gene is TRBD1 (5 bases). Trimming pared 2 bases from V and 0 bases from J, leaving 11 bases between. CDR1 LGHDT and CDR2 YNNKEL come from the germline V gene (reference sequence). This CDR3 has 16 residues. The CDR3 loop is CASSQTGVIAKNIQYF. The CDR3, as DNA: TGTGCCAGCAGCCAAACAGGAGTCATAGCCAAAAACATTCAGTACTTC.

The CDR3 DNA reads TGTGCCAGCAGCTTAGCGCGGCTAGATACGCAGTATTTT. As protein: CASSLARLDTQYF. The chain carries TRBV7-2 and TRBJ2-3, with no clear D. Between the trimmed V and J ends, which lost 0 bases and 5 bases, there was a span of 6 bases. The CDR3 runs 13 residues. Germline V CDR1 and CDR2: SGHTA, FQGNSA.

The chain has TRBV5-1 and TRBJ2-1; 11 nucleotides align to TRBD2. CDR1 SGHRS and CDR2 YFSETQ come from the germline V gene. With 4 bases clipped from V and 8 bases from J, the junction kept 8 bases outside the gene matches. The CDR3 sequence is 15 residues long. The CDR3 sequence: CASSTTSGSADEQFF. CDR3 coding DNA: TGCGCCAGCAGCACCACTAGCGGGAGCGCCGATGAGCAGTTCTTC.

This clone came up once. This chain connects TRBV21-1 to TRBJ1-5; TRBD1 was called by the table and not checked on the DNA. TRBV21-1 is given as a pseudogene. The CDR3 loop spans 17 amino acids. The CDR3 loop reads CASSSTPDRERRQPQHF. The CDR3 nucleotides are TGTGCCAGCAGCTCGACCCCCGACAGGGAGCGGCGGCAGCCCCAGCATTTT.

This clone was detected only once. CDR3 nucleotide sequence: TGTGCCAGCAGCTTATTAATGGAGGCCGGGGAGCTGTTTTTT. It translates to CASSLLMEAGELFF. V usage is TRBV7-9 and J usage is TRBJ2-2; D is possibly TRBD2 (5 bases). CDR1 is SEHNR and CDR2 is FQNEAQ in the germline V gene (reference sequence). This CDR3 is built from 14 residues. The V gene lost 2 bases and the J gene lost 6 bases, with 10 bases spanning the gap. Variable domain in full (rest from reference TRBV7-9 and TRBJ2-2): DTGVSQNPRHKITKRGQNVTFRCDPISEHNRLYWYRQTLGQGPEFLTYFQNEAQLEKSRLLSDRFSAERPKGSFSTLEIQRTEQGDSAMYLCASSLLMEAGELFFGEGSRLTVL.

The chain carries TRBV2 and TRBJ2-5; 9 nucleotides agree with TRBD1. Germline-derived CDR1 and CDR2 are SNHLY and FYNNEI. The CDR3 runs to 13 residues. V lost 7 bases and J lost 4; bases outside the gene matches: 4. The CDR3 sequence is CASNRQGGETQYF. CDR3 DNA: TGTGCCAGCAACCGACAGGGGGGAGAGACCCAGTACTTC. The full variable domain, in which reference TRBV2 and TRBJ2-5 provide the parts outside the CDR3, is EPEVTQTPSHQVTQMGQEVILRCVPISNHLYFYWYRQILGQKVEFLVSFYNNEISEKSEIFDDQFSVERPDGSNFTLKIRSTKLEDSAMYFCASNRQGGETQYFGPGTRLLVL.

This sequence joins TRBV5-1 and TRBJ1-4; TRBD1 agrees at 7 bases. V was clipped by 4 bases and J by 0 bases; unmatched bases: 0. The CDR3 runs to 14 residues. Germline V CDR1 and CDR2: SGHRS, YFSETQ. The CDR3 sequence is CASSTGATNEKLFF. DNA for the CDR3: TGCGCCAGCAGCACAGGGGCAACTAATGAAAAACTGTTTTTT.

The genes are TRBV7-9 and TRBJ1-6, with TRBD1 matching 8 bases. CDR3 length: 13 residues. Germline CDR1 reads SEHNR; CDR2 reads FQNEAQ (reference sequence). V lost 1 base, J lost 17 bases, and 7 bases stayed unmatched. This chain's CDR3 is CASSLGATGEFHF. The DNA for the CDR3 is TGTGCCAGCAGCTTAGGGGCGACAGGGGAGTTCCACTTT.

The genes are TRBV6-5 and TRBJ1-1; D unresolved. With 0 bases removed from V and 1 base from J, the gap between germline ends came to 6 bases. Germline V gene sequence: CDR1 MNHEY, CDR2 SVGAGI. The CDR3 totals 14 residues. Written as DNA, the CDR3 is TGTGCCAGCAGTTACTCCTCCTCGAACACTGAAGCTTTCTTT. Translation gives CASSYSSSNTEAFF.

The V call is TRBV5-1, the J call TRBJ2-1; tentative D call: TRBD2 (5 bases). Germline CDR1 SGHRS, CDR2 YFSETQ. Trimming took 6 bases from V and 0 from J, leaving 13 bases between them. CDR3 length: 15 residues. Here the CDR3 reads CASKPHGSSYNEQFF. Written as DNA, the CDR3 is TGCGCCAGCAAGCCCCATGGGAGCTCCTACAATGAGCAGTTCTTC.

In its sample, this clone was seen once. The CDR3 loop reads CASSSRTGGYEQYF. The DNA of the CDR3 is TGTGCCAGCAGCTCTCGGACAGGGGGCTACGAGCAGTACTTC. This rearrangement joins TRBV7-9 to TRBJ2-7; 10 nucleotides align to TRBD1. The CDR3 totals 14 residues. The V gene end was trimmed by 4 bases and the J gene end by 3 bases; junction bases not matched to a gene: 3. From germline, CDR1 is SEHNR and CDR2 FQNEAQ (reference sequence).

This clone was detected only once. The J gene is TRBJ2-3, the V gene TRBV19, with 12 nucleotides matching TRBD2. From germline, CDR1 is LNHDA and CDR2 SQIVND (reference sequence). The CDR3 has 16 residues. V shed 4 bases, J shed 4 bases, and the junction held 6 bases outside the gene matches. The DNA of the CDR3 is TGTGCCAGTAGTACAGGGGGACTAGCGGGTGCAGATACGCAGTATTTT. It yields the protein CASSTGGLAGADTQYF.

The chain combines TRBV20-1 with TRBJ2-7; possibly TRBD1 for D (6 bases). Deletions cut 3 bases from V and 7 bases from J, with 13 bases between. CDR3 length: 12 residues. CDR1 and CDR2 (germline): DFQATT, SNEGSKA (reference sequence). In nucleotides, the CDR3 is TGCAGTGCTAGTCGGCAGGGGTGGGAGCAGTACTTC. The encoded protein is CSASRQGWEQYF.

The CDR3 region has the DNA TGTGCCAGCAGTGGAATAGGGACAGGGGGACACGGCCAGTACTTC. It yields the protein CASSGIGTGGHGQYF. The chain has TRBV5-4 and TRBJ2-5; 11 nucleotides match TRBD1. The germline V gene encodes CDR1 SGHNT and CDR2 YYREEE (reference sequence). The CDR3 covers 15 residues. After removal of 5 bases from V and 10 bases from J, the junction contained 13 bases not matched to a gene.

J is TRBJ2-7 and V is TRBV18; 10 nucleotides agree with TRBD1. Unmatched junction bases numbered 9, after V lost 4 bases and J lost 3 bases. This CDR3 comprises 16 residues. Germline-derived CDR1 and CDR2 are KGHSH and LQKENI. The CDR3 region is CASSRNLGQGSYEQYF. Here the CDR3 DNA reads TGTGCCAGCTCACGGAACCTGGGACAGGGGAGCTACGAGCAGTACTTC.

The rearrangement links TRBV18 to TRBJ1-1; D is ambiguous. Germline-derived CDR1 and CDR2 are KGHSH and LQKENI. The CDR3 is 15 amino acids. V was clipped by 5 bases and J by 6 bases, with 19 bases between them. CDR3 loop: CASSTSPGNVAEAFF. The DNA for the CDR3 is TGTGCCAGCTCAACATCTCCGGGGAATGTAGCTGAAGCTTTCTTT. Variable domain in full (rest from reference TRBV18 and TRBJ1-1): NAGVMQNPRHLVRRRGQEARLRCSPMKGHSHVYWYRQLPEEGLKFMVYLQKENIIDESGMPKERFSAEFPKEGPSILRIQQVVRGDSAAYFCASSTSPGNVAEAFFGQGTRLTVV.

The V gene is TRBV18, the J gene TRBJ1-5, with 11 bases aligning to TRBD1. With 3 bases clipped from V and 7 bases from J, the junction kept 2 bases outside the gene matches. Per the germline V gene, CDR1 is KGHSH and CDR2 is LQKENI. CDR3 length: 14 residues. The CDR3 loop reads CASSPGTGGQPQHF. The CDR3 bases are TGTGCCAGCTCACCCGGGACAGGGGGACAGCCCCAGCATTTT.